A selection of T cell receptor beta chains follows, all from one sample in a study of blood T cell repertoires in COVID-19. This table comes from immunoSEQ multiplex PCR, and its TCRdb copy is limited to in-frame clones, with some not included. This table has about 420,000 clones, 80% to 90% appearing once. The specimen sequenced was peripheral blood. The source is a man between 18 and 29 years old with COVID-19, enrolled during active disease. Each CDR3 is given with its conserved first and last residue. A D gene is named only where the DNA matches it firmly. Size is stated for part of the rows, as once, few or many counts, or as a class when the clone is expanded.

CASSRTGTLLGTIYF	TGTGCCAGCAGCCGTACCGGGACTCTCCTAGGTACCATATATTTT	.	.	TRBV14	15	TRBJ1-3
CASSLRLGGYTF	TGTGCCAGCAGCTTGAGACTAGGAGGCTACACCTTC	.	.	TRBV3-1/TRBV3-2	12	TRBJ1-2
CASSLAVGGRVYEQYF	TGTGCCAGCAGCTTAGCGGTCGGCGGCAGGGTTTACGAGCAGTACTTC	.	.	TRBV7-6	16	TRBJ2-7
CASSYTYRVSNYGYTF	TGTGCCAGCAGCTACACTTACAGGGTGTCGAACTATGGCTACACCTTC	few	.	TRBV7-9	16	TRBJ1-2
CAWSDRRVYTGANVLTF	TGTGCCTGGAGTGATAGGAGGGTTTATACTGGGGCCAACGTCCTGACTTTC	.	.	TRBV30	17	TRBJ2-6
CAWSIGGRTEAFF	TGTGCCTGGAGTATAGGGGGTAGAACTGAAGCTTTCTTT	.	.	TRBV30	13	TRBJ1-1
CASSLRGHQPQHF	TGTGCCAGCAGTTTAAGGGGGCACCAGCCCCAGCATTTT	.	TRBD1	TRBV27	13	TRBJ1-5
CSVLLQGRIYEQYF	TGCAGCGTTCTCCTGCAGGGCAGAATCTACGAGCAGTACTTC	.	.	TRBV29-1	14	TRBJ2-7
CASGKGVPGEQFF	TGTGCCAGCGGAAAGGGGGTGCCTGGAGAGCAGTTCTTC	.	.	TRBV9	13	TRBJ2-1
CAWSEVYERGIEQFF	TGTGCCTGGAGTGAGGTTTATGAGCGGGGGATTGAGCAGTTCTTC	.	TRBD2	TRBV30	15	TRBJ2-1
CASSPRLAGDNEQFF	TGTGCCAGCAGCCCCCGACTAGCGGGCGACAATGAGCAGTTCTTC	.	TRBD2	TRBV3-1/TRBV3-2	15	TRBJ2-1
CASSLGAGAGETQYF	TGCGCCAGCAGCTTGGGAGCGGGAGCAGGTGAGACCCAGTACTTC	.	TRBD2	TRBV5-1	15	TRBJ2-5
CASSLEVGSSYNEQFF	TGTGCCAGCAGCTTAGAAGTGGGGAGCTCCTACAATGAGCAGTTCTTC	.	.	TRBV7-9	16	TRBJ2-1
CASSLTGGGTEAFF	TGCGCCAGCAGCTTGACAGGGGGCGGCACTGAAGCTTTCTTT	.	TRBD1	TRBV5-1	14	TRBJ1-1
CASSKSGKSPLHF	TGTGCCAGCAGCAAAAGCGGGAAATCACCCCTCCACTTT	.	.	TRBV11-3	13	TRBJ1-6
CASSLQVGTEAFF	TGCGCCAGCAGCTTGCAGGTTGGCACTGAAGCTTTCTTT	once	.	TRBV5-1	13	TRBJ1-1
CASSFDRGYGYTF	TGTGCCAGCAGCTTTGACAGGGGATATGGCTACACCTTC	.	TRBD1	TRBV5-5	13	TRBJ1-2
CASTPDRDYGYTF	TGTGCCAGCACCCCGGACAGGGACTATGGCTACACCTTC	few	TRBD1	TRBV5-4	13	TRBJ1-2
CASSLEGQYGAGAFF	TGCGCCAGCAGCTTGGAGGGTCAGTATGGGGCGGGGGCTTTCTTT	.	.	TRBV5-1	15	TRBJ1-1
CSASEQGRTDTQYF	TGCAGTGCTAGTGAACAGGGTAGAACAGATACGCAGTATTTT	.	.	TRBV20-1	14	TRBJ2-3
CALGGGEETQYF	TGTGCCTTGGGGGGGGGAGAAGAGACCCAGTACTTC	.	TRBD2	TRBV2	12	TRBJ2-5
CASSVTGALANTGELFF	TGTGCCAGCTCAGTCACAGGGGCCCTCGCGAACACCGGGGAGCTGTTTTTT	.	TRBD1	TRBV18	17	TRBJ2-2
CASSYGTSSYEQYF	TGTGCCAGCAGCTACGGGACTAGCTCCTACGAGCAGTACTTC	.	TRBD2	TRBV7-8	14	TRBJ2-7
CASSFSGYEQYF	TGTGCCAGCAGTTTTAGCGGCTACGAGCAGTACTTC	.	.	TRBV12-3/TRBV12-4	12	TRBJ2-7
CASSDGWGYTF	TGTGCCAGCAGTGACGGTTGGGGCTACACCTTC	.	.	TRBV2	11	TRBJ1-2
CASSFAGNTEAFF	TGCGCCAGCAGCTTCGCAGGTAACACTGAAGCTTTCTTT	.	.	TRBV5-1	13	TRBJ1-1